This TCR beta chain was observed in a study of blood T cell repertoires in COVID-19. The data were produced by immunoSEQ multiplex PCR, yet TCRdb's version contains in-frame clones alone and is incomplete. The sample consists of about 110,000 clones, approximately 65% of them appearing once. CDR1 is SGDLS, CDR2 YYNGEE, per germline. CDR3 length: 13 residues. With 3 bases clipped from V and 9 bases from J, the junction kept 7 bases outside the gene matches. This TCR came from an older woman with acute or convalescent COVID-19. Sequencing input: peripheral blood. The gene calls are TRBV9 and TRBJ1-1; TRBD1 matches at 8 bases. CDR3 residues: CASSAGQGQKAFF. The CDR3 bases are TGTGCCAGCAGCGCCGGACAGGGTCAAAAAGCTTTCTTT.